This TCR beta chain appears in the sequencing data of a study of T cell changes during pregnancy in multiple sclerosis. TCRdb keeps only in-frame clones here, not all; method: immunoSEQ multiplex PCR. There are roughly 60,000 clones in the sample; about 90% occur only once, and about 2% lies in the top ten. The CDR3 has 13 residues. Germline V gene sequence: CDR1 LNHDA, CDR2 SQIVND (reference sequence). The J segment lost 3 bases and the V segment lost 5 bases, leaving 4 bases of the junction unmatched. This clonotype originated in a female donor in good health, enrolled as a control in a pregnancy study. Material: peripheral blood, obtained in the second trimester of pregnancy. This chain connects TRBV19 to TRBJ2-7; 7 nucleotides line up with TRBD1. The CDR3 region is CASSQGVLYEQYF. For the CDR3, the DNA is TGTGCCAGTAGTCAGGGGGTCCTCTACGAGCAGTACTTC.